This T cell receptor beta chain emerged from a study of blood T cells in healthy people across ages. The authors ran a second PCR of about 6 to 11 cycles using a sample-barcoded 5' primer and a J-beta primer mix. One entry per CDR3 protein results from TCRdb running MiXCR on the 5' RACE reads. The sample shows roughly 1,800,000 distinct CDR3 sequences, roughly 49% of them seen only once. Trimming took 4 bases from V and 5 from J; bases not matched to a gene: 7. The CDR3 is 13 residues long. CDR1 SQVTM and CDR2 ANQGSEA come from the germline V gene. The study drew donors from healthy Caucasian individuals in Russia aged roughly 6 to 95.

The sample was blood. The chain has TRBV29-1 and TRBJ2-7; 8 nucleotides match TRBD1. The origin of this receptor is a woman between 40 and 55 years old in good health. This chain's CDR3 is CSVGPQGAHEQYF. CDR3 nucleotides: TGCAGCGTTGGGCCTCAGGGGGCTCACGAGCAGTACTTC.